The rows below give T cell receptor beta chains drawn from one sample of a study of identical twins. TCRdb used MiXCR to reprocess the 5' RACE reads, holding one entry per CDR3 protein. Among about 810,000 distinct CDR3 sequences listed, approximately 13% were seen once. The sample was also linked to a second study, of yellow fever vaccine responses in identical twins.

The sample taken for sequencing was PBMCs. The receptors here all came from a woman aged 18-29 years in good health. Each CDR3 is given with its conserved first and last residue. D genes are given only for firm matches. The size of a clone is reported for some rows only, either as once, few or many, or as a class for expanded clones.

clone_size: few; v_call: TRBV20-1; j_call: TRBJ2-4; d_call: NA; cdr3_nt: TGCAGTGCTAGAGATCATAGAGTCGTAGGGGCCAAAAACATTCAGTACTTC; cdr3_aa: CSARDHRVVGAKNIQYF
clone_size: few; v_call: TRBV7-9; j_call: TRBJ2-1; d_call: NA; cdr3_nt: TGTGCCAGCAGCTTAGGGTTTCTCGGGGGTGAGCAGTTCTTC; cdr3_aa: CASSLGFLGGEQFF
clone_size: many; v_call: TRBV29-1; j_call: TRBJ1-1; d_call: TRBD1; cdr3_nt: TGCAGCGTCACAGGGGACTACATGAACACTGAAGCTTTCTTT; cdr3_aa: CSVTGDYMNTEAFF
clone_size: NA; v_call: TRBV7-3; j_call: TRBJ2-2; d_call: TRBD2; cdr3_nt: TGTGCCAGCAGCTTAAGCCTACTAGCGGTGAACACCGGGGAGCTGTTTTTT; cdr3_aa: CASSLSLLAVNTGELFF
clone_size: NA; v_call: TRBV3-1; j_call: TRBJ2-7; d_call: TRBD2; cdr3_nt: TGTGCCAGCAGCCAAGTAGCGGGAGTAGCCTACGAGCAGTACTTC; cdr3_aa: CASSQVAGVAYEQYF
clone_size: few; v_call: TRBV29-1; j_call: TRBJ2-3; d_call: TRBD1; cdr3_nt: TGCAGCGCAAAAGGGGGACAGGGGGCCCTCAGCACAGATACGCAGTATTTT; cdr3_aa: CSAKGGQGALSTDTQYF
clone_size: NA; v_call: TRBV4-1; j_call: TRBJ2-7; d_call: TRBD2; cdr3_nt: TGCGCCAGCAGCCCTAGCGGACACCGAGGGGAGCAGTACTTC; cdr3_aa: CASSPSGHRGEQYF
clone_size: few; v_call: TRBV6-1; j_call: TRBJ1-2; d_call: NA; cdr3_nt: TGTGCCAGCACCCACTCCCCGGGAGACTATGGCTACACCTTC; cdr3_aa: CASTHSPGDYGYTF
clone_size: few; v_call: TRBV12-3/TRBV12-4; j_call: TRBJ1-5; d_call: NA; cdr3_nt: TGTGCCAGCACCACCCTGAGCAGCAATCAGCCCCAGCATTTT; cdr3_aa: CASTTLSSNQPQHF
clone_size: NA; v_call: TRBV6-6; j_call: TRBJ1-6; d_call: NA; cdr3_nt: TGTGCCAGCAGTTACTTAACAGGAGACCGGGGAACCCTCCACTTT; cdr3_aa: CASSYLTGDRGTLHF
clone_size: few; v_call: TRBV9; j_call: TRBJ2-5; d_call: NA; cdr3_nt: TGTGCCAGCAGCGTAGTTTGGCGGGTGGAAAACGAAGAGACCCAGTACTTC; cdr3_aa: CASSVVWRVENEETQYF
clone_size: few; v_call: TRBV29-1; j_call: TRBJ1-4; d_call: NA; cdr3_nt: TGCAGCGTCTGGAGGGAAAAACTGTTTTTT; cdr3_aa: CSVWREKLFF
clone_size: NA; v_call: TRBV10-1; j_call: TRBJ2-3; d_call: TRBD2; cdr3_nt: TGCGCCAGCAGTGATGGACTAGCCCCACTAGATACGCAGTATTTT; cdr3_aa: CASSDGLAPLDTQYF
clone_size: many; v_call: TRBV5-1; j_call: TRBJ2-5; d_call: NA; cdr3_nt: TGCGCCAGCAGCTCCAACCAAGAGACCCAGTACTTC; cdr3_aa: CASSSNQETQYF
clone_size: many; v_call: TRBV28; j_call: TRBJ2-3; d_call: TRBD2; cdr3_nt: TGTGCCAGCACACAGGGGGGGACTAGCGGGAGGATGGGTACGCAGTATTTT; cdr3_aa: CASTQGGTSGRMGTQYF
clone_size: NA; v_call: TRBV5-1; j_call: TRBJ1-1; d_call: NA; cdr3_nt: TGCGCCAGCAGAACAGGACCGAACACTGAAGCTTTCTTT; cdr3_aa: CASRTGPNTEAFF
clone_size: NA; v_call: TRBV15; j_call: TRBJ2-1; d_call: TRBD2; cdr3_nt: TGTGCCACCAGCAGAGAAGGGGTACTAGCGGAAATCCTTTCCTACAATGAGCAGTTCTTC; cdr3_aa: CATSREGVLAEILSYNEQFF
clone_size: NA; v_call: TRBV20-1; j_call: TRBJ1-5; d_call: NA; cdr3_nt: TGCAGTGCTAGGGACAAATCCGTGCCCCAGCATTTT; cdr3_aa: CSARDKSVPQHF
clone_size: many; v_call: TRBV12-3/TRBV12-4; j_call: TRBJ2-2; d_call: NA; cdr3_nt: TGTGCCAGCAGCCTCGGGGCAGCCGGCATCGGGGAGCTGTTTTTT; cdr3_aa: CASSLGAAGIGELFF
clone_size: NA; v_call: TRBV28; j_call: TRBJ2-4; d_call: NA; cdr3_nt: TGTGCCAGCAGTCAATATCCGGGACTCGACGCCAAAAACATTCAGTACTTC; cdr3_aa: CASSQYPGLDAKNIQYF
clone_size: few; v_call: TRBV20-1; j_call: TRBJ2-7; d_call: NA; cdr3_nt: TGCAGTGCCTACGACAGAAATTCCTACGAGCAGTACTTC; cdr3_aa: CSAYDRNSYEQYF
clone_size: few; v_call: TRBV4-1; j_call: TRBJ1-1; d_call: NA; cdr3_nt: TGCGCCAGCAGCCAAGATCTCCGGACGTTTGAAGCTTTCTTT; cdr3_aa: CASSQDLRTFEAFF
clone_size: few; v_call: TRBV5-5; j_call: TRBJ2-2; d_call: TRBD2; cdr3_nt: TGTGCCAGCAGCTTGAGGGAGGGGTCGACCGGGGAGCTGTTTTTT; cdr3_aa: CASSLREGSTGELFF
clone_size: NA; v_call: TRBV5-1; j_call: TRBJ1-1; d_call: NA; cdr3_nt: TGCGCCAGCAATTCGGGGGGAATGAACACTGAAGCTTTCTTT; cdr3_aa: CASNSGGMNTEAFF
clone_size: NA; v_call: TRBV12-3/TRBV12-4; j_call: TRBJ2-1; d_call: TRBD2; cdr3_nt: TGTGCCAGCACCCTACTAGCGGGAGCAGGCAATGAGCAGTTCTTC; cdr3_aa: CASTLLAGAGNEQFF
clone_size: many; v_call: TRBV18; j_call: TRBJ1-1; d_call: NA; cdr3_nt: TGTGCCAGCTCTCCAGGGGCGGGGAACACTGAAGCTTTCTTT; cdr3_aa: CASSPGAGNTEAFF
clone_size: NA; v_call: TRBV3-1; j_call: TRBJ2-3; d_call: TRBD2; cdr3_nt: TGTGCCAGCAGCAACACCGGGACTAGTAGCGCAGATACGCAGTATTTT; cdr3_aa: CASSNTGTSSADTQYF
clone_size: NA; v_call: TRBV6-5; j_call: TRBJ2-2; d_call: NA; cdr3_nt: TGTGCCAGCAGTTACTCGACTTCTAGCGAGAACACCGGGGAGCTGTTTTTT; cdr3_aa: CASSYSTSSENTGELFF
clone_size: few; v_call: TRBV6-1; j_call: TRBJ2-1; d_call: TRBD1; cdr3_nt: TGTGCCAGCAGTGAATCGCAGGGGGCCTACAATGAGCAGTTCTTC; cdr3_aa: CASSESQGAYNEQFF
clone_size: many; v_call: TRBV7-9; j_call: TRBJ2-1; d_call: TRBD1; cdr3_nt: TGTGCCAGCAGCTTAGTACAGGGGGTATACAATGAGCAGTTCTTC; cdr3_aa: CASSLVQGVYNEQFF
clone_size: many; v_call: TRBV4-1; j_call: TRBJ2-1; d_call: NA; cdr3_nt: TGCGCCAGCAGCCAAGATTTTACGCCCCCGAATGAGCAGTTCTTC; cdr3_aa: CASSQDFTPPNEQFF
clone_size: few; v_call: TRBV10-3; j_call: TRBJ2-5; d_call: NA; cdr3_nt: TGTGCCATCGTGGGGGGGCCGGGGGAGACCCAGTACTTC; cdr3_aa: CAIVGGPGETQYF
clone_size: NA; v_call: TRBV5-1; j_call: TRBJ2-7; d_call: NA; cdr3_nt: TGCGCCAGCAGGCGCTCGGGTTCCTACGAGCAGTACTTC; cdr3_aa: CASRRSGSYEQYF
clone_size: few; v_call: TRBV3-1; j_call: TRBJ1-4; d_call: TRBD1; cdr3_nt: TGTGCCAGCAGCCAATGGACAGGGAATGAAAAACTGTTTTTT; cdr3_aa: CASSQWTGNEKLFF
clone_size: NA; v_call: TRBV20-1; j_call: TRBJ1-3; d_call: NA; cdr3_nt: TGCAGTGCTAGAGCTCTCGGTGGGAACACCATATATTTT; cdr3_aa: CSARALGGNTIYF
clone_size: NA; v_call: TRBV11-2; j_call: TRBJ2-2; d_call: TRBD2; cdr3_nt: TGTGCCAGCAGCTTAATGGGACTAGCGAAGAACACCGGGGAGCTGTTTTTT; cdr3_aa: CASSLMGLAKNTGELFF
clone_size: NA; v_call: TRBV27; j_call: TRBJ2-2; d_call: TRBD2; cdr3_nt: TGTGCCAGCAGTTTATTAGCTAGCGGGGGGCCAGCCGGGGAGCTGTTTTTT; cdr3_aa: CASSLLASGGPAGELFF
clone_size: NA; v_call: TRBV20-1; j_call: TRBJ2-1; d_call: TRBD2; cdr3_nt: TGCAGTGCTTCCTTTCTAGCGGGAGCCTACAATGAGCAGTTCTTC; cdr3_aa: CSASFLAGAYNEQFF
clone_size: many; v_call: TRBV12-3/TRBV12-4; j_call: TRBJ1-6; d_call: NA; cdr3_nt: TGTGCCAGCAGTCCACAGGGCTGGGGCAATTCACCCCTCCACTTT; cdr3_aa: CASSPQGWGNSPLHF
clone_size: few; v_call: TRBV10-3; j_call: TRBJ1-6; d_call: NA; cdr3_nt: TGTGCCATCAGTGAAGACGGGTCACCCCTCCACTTT; cdr3_aa: CAISEDGSPLHF
clone_size: few; v_call: TRBV7-8; j_call: TRBJ2-1; d_call: NA; cdr3_nt: TGTGCCAGCAGCACCCCGTCGGACATCCTGAGGAACAATGAGCAGTTCTTC; cdr3_aa: CASSTPSDILRNNEQFF
clone_size: few; v_call: TRBV6-5; j_call: TRBJ1-6; d_call: NA; cdr3_nt: TGTGCCAGCAGTTACCGGAATTCACCCCTCCACTTT; cdr3_aa: CASSYRNSPLHF
clone_size: NA; v_call: TRBV4-1; j_call: TRBJ2-5; d_call: NA; cdr3_nt: TGCGCCAGCAGCCAAGTGGCCTGGGGCTGGGAGACCCAGTACTTC; cdr3_aa: CASSQVAWGWETQYF
clone_size: few; v_call: TRBV13; j_call: TRBJ2-7; d_call: TRBD2; cdr3_nt: TGTGCCAGCAGCTTAGGGTCAGGGTTGACTAGCGGGACTCGCGAGCAGTACTTC; cdr3_aa: CASSLGSGLTSGTREQYF
clone_size: few; v_call: TRBV12-5; j_call: TRBJ2-2; d_call: TRBD1; cdr3_nt: TGTGCTAGTGGTTTGGTAGTCTGGTCGGGACAGGCCGCGAACACCGGGGAGCTGTTTTTT; cdr3_aa: CASGLVVWSGQAANTGELFF
clone_size: few; v_call: TRBV24-1; j_call: TRBJ2-6; d_call: NA; cdr3_nt: TGTGCCACCAGTGATCCCTCAGTCTCTGGGGCCAACGTCCTGACTTTC; cdr3_aa: CATSDPSVSGANVLTF
clone_size: few; v_call: TRBV5-1; j_call: TRBJ2-2; d_call: NA; cdr3_nt: TGCGCCAGCAGCTTGGGGATAAGTGTCGACACCGGGGAGCTGTTTTTT; cdr3_aa: CASSLGISVDTGELFF
clone_size: few; v_call: TRBV4-2; j_call: TRBJ1-5; d_call: NA; cdr3_nt: TGTGCCAGCAGCCAAGAAACAGGGACGAATCAGCCCCAGCATTTT; cdr3_aa: CASSQETGTNQPQHF
clone_size: NA; v_call: TRBV11-1; j_call: TRBJ2-5; d_call: NA; cdr3_nt: TGTGCCAGCAGCCGGGGGGACAGCCTCACCCAAGAGACCCAGTACTTC; cdr3_aa: CASSRGDSLTQETQYF
clone_size: few; v_call: TRBV11-2; j_call: TRBJ2-1; d_call: TRBD2; cdr3_nt: TGTGCCAGCAGCCCTAGGGTGCTAGCGGGAGGGCCAAGGAATGAGCAGTTCTTC; cdr3_aa: CASSPRVLAGGPRNEQFF
clone_size: few; v_call: TRBV29-1; j_call: TRBJ1-1; d_call: NA; cdr3_nt: TGCAGCTCAAACCGAGGGGGCACTGAAGCTTTCTTT; cdr3_aa: CSSNRGGTEAFF
clone_size: many; v_call: TRBV28; j_call: TRBJ2-1; d_call: NA; cdr3_nt: TGTGCCACCCTAGGGAAAAGGCAGTTCTTC; cdr3_aa: CATLGKRQFF
clone_size: NA; v_call: TRBV4-2; j_call: TRBJ2-1; d_call: TRBD1; cdr3_nt: TGTGCCAGCAGGCCCCCGGGACAGGAGACCAATGAGCAGTTCTTC; cdr3_aa: CASRPPGQETNEQFF
clone_size: many; v_call: TRBV21-1; j_call: TRBJ2-2; d_call: NA; cdr3_nt: TGTGCCAGCAGTGGGACATTGAACACCGGGGAGCTGTTTTTT; cdr3_aa: CASSGTLNTGELFF
clone_size: few; v_call: TRBV6-5; j_call: TRBJ2-3; d_call: NA; cdr3_nt: TGTGCCAGCAGTTACTCCGCAGTCATAGATACGCAGTATTTT; cdr3_aa: CASSYSAVIDTQYF
clone_size: NA; v_call: TRBV6-1; j_call: TRBJ2-7; d_call: TRBD1; cdr3_nt: TGTGCCAGCAGACCCGGGACAGCACCCTACGAGCAGTACTTC; cdr3_aa: CASRPGTAPYEQYF